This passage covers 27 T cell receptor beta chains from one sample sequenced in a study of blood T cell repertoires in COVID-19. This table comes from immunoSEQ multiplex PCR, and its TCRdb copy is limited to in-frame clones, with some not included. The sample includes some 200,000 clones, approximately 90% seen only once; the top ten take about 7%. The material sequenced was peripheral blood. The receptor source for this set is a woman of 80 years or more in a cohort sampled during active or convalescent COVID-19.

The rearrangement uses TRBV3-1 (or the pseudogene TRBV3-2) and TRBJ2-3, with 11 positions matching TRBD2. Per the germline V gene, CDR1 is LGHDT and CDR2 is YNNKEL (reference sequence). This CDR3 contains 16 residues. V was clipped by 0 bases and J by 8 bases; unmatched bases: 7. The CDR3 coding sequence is TGTGCCAGCAGCCAAGATTCAGGGCTAGCGGGAGGTACGCAGTATTTT. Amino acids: CASSQDSGLAGGTQYF.

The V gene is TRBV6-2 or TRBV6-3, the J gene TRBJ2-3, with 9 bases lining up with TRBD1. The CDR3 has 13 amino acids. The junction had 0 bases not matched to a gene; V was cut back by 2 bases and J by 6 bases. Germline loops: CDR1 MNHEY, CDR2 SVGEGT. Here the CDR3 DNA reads TGTGCCAGCAGTTACGACAGGGGGGATACGCAGTATTTT. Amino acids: CASSYDRGDTQYF.

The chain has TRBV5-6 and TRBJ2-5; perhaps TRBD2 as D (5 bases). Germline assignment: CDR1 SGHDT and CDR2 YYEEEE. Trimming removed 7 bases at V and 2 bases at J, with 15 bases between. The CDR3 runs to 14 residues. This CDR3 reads CASHHEGKQETQYF. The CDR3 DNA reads TGTGCCAGCCACCACGAGGGAAAACAAGAGACCCAGTACTTC.

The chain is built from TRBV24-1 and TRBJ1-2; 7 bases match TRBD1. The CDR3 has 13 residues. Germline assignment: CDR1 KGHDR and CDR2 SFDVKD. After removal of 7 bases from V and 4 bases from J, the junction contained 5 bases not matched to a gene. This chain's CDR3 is CATSTGAFYGYTF. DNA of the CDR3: TGTGCCACCAGCACAGGGGCCTTCTATGGCTACACCTTC.

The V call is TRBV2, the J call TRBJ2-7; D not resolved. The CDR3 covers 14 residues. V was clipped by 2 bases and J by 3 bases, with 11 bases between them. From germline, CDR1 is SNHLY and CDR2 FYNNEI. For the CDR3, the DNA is TGTGCCAGCAGTGAACCAGGAATCATCTACGAGCAGTACGTC. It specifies CASSEPGIIYEQYV.

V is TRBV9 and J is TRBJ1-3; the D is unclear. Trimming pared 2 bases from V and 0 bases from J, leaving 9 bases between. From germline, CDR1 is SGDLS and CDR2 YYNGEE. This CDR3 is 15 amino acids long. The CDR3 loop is CASSVTGISGNTIYF. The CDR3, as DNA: TGTGCCAGCAGCGTCACGGGAATCTCTGGAAACACCATATATTTT.

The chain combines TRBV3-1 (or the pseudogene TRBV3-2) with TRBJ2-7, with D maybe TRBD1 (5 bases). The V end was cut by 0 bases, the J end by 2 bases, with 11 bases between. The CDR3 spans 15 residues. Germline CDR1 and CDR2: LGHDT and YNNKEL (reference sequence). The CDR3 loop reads CASSQDMARAYEQYF. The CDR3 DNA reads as TGTGCCAGCAGCCAAGATATGGCCAGGGCCTACGAGCAGTACTTC.

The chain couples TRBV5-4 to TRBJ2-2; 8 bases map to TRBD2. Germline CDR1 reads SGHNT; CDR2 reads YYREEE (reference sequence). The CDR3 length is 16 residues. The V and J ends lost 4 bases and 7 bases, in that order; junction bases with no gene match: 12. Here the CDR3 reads CASSAAGGLPHGELFF. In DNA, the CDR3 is TGTGCCAGCAGCGCGGCGGGGGGTCTCCCTCACGGGGAGCTGTTTTTT.

Here the CDR3 DNA reads TGTGCCAGCAGTGATGGCAGGGGCAGAGAGCAGTTCTTC. Translating it yields CASSDGRGREQFF. The genes are TRBV2 and TRBJ2-1; a possible D gene is TRBD1 (6 bases). CDR3 length: 13 residues. Germline V gives CDR1 SNHLY, CDR2 FYNNEI. V lost 3 bases and J lost 10, with 13 bases in between. The full variable domain, rest sourced from reference TRBV2 and TRBJ2-1, is EPEVTQTPSHQVTQMGQEVILRCVPISNHLYFYWYRQILGQKVEFLVSFYNNEISEKSEIFDDQFSVERPDGSNFTLKIRSTKLEDSAMYFCASSDGRGREQFFGPGTRLTVL.

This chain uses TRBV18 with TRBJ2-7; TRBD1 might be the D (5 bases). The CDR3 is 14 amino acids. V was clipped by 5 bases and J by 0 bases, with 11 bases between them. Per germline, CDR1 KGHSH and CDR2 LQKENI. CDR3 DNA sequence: TGTGCCAGCTCAAGCCAGGGAAACTCCTACGAGCAGTACTTC. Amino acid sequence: CASSSQGNSYEQYF.

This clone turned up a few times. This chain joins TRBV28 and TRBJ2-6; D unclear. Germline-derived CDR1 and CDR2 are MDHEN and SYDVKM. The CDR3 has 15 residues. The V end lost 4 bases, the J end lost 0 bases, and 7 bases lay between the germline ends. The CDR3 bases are TGTGCCAGCAGTTCACTCTACTCTGGGGCCAACGTCCTGACTTTC. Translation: CASSSLYSGANVLTF.

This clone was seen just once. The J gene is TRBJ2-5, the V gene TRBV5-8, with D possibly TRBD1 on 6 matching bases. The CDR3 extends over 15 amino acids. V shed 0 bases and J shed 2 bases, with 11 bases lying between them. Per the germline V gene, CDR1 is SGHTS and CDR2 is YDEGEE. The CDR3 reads CASSLDGQLQETQYF. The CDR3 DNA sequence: TGTGCCAGCAGCTTGGATGGACAGCTACAAGAGACCCAGTACTTC.

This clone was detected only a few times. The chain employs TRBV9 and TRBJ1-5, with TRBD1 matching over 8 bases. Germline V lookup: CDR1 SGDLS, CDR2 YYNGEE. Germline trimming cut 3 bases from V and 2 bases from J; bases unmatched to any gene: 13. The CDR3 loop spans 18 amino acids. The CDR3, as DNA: TGTGCCAGCAGCGAGACCGCAGGGGGACAGGAACGCAATCAGCCCCAGCATTTT. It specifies CASSETAGGQERNQPQHF.

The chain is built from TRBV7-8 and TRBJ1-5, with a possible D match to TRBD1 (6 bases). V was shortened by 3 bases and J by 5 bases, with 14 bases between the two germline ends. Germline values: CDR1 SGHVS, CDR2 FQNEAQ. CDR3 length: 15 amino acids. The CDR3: CASSFNRVLDQPQHF. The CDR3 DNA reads TGTGCCAGCAGCTTTAACAGGGTCTTAGATCAGCCCCAGCATTTT.

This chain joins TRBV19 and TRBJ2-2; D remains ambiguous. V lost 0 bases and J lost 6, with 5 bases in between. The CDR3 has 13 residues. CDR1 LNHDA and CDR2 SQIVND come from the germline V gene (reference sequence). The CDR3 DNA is TGTGCCAGTAGTATAGAGCCAGCCGGGGAGCTGTTTTTT. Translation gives CASSIEPAGELFF.

The CDR3 spells CASSTGGGPSPLHF. The CDR3 bases are TGTGCCAGCAGCACGGGGGGGGGTCCATCACCCCTCCACTTT. The genes are TRBV9 and TRBJ1-6; D possibly corresponds to TRBD1 (5 bases). Germline values: CDR1 SGDLS, CDR2 YYNGEE. The CDR3 has 14 amino acids. V was clipped by 4 bases and J by 10 bases, with 15 bases between them.

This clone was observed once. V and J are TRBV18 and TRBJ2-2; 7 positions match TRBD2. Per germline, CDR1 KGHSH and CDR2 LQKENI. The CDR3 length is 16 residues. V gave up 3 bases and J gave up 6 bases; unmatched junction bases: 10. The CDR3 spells CASSPWRERESGELFF. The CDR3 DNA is TGTGCCAGCTCACCGTGGCGGGAGAGGGAATCCGGGGAGCTGTTTTTT.

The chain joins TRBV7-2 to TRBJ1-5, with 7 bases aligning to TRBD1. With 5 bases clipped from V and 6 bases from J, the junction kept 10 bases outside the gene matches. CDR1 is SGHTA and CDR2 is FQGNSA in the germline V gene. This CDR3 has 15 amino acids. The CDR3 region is CASSISEGAGQPQHF. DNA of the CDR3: TGTGCCAGCAGCATATCGGAGGGGGCAGGTCAGCCCCAGCATTTT.

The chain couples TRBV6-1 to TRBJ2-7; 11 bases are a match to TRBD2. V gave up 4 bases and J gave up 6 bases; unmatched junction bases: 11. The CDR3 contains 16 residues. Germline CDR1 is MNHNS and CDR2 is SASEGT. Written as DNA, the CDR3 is TGTGCCAGCAGTGGCGAGTGGCTAGCGGGAGGCGCCGAGCAGTACGTC. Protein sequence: CASSGEWLAGGAEQYV.

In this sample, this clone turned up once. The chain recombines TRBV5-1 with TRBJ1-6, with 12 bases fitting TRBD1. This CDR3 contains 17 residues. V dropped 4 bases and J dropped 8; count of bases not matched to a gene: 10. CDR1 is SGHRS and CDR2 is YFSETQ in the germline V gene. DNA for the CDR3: TGCGCCAGCAGCGGTGGTGGAGGGACAGGGGGCTATTCACCCCTCCACTTT. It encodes CASSGGGGTGGYSPLHF. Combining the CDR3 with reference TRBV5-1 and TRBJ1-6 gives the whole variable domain KAGVTQTPRYLIKTRGQQVTLSCSPISGHRSVSWYQQTPGQGLQFLFEYFSETQRNKGNFPGRFSGRQFSNSRSEMNVSTLELGDSALYLCASSGGGGTGGYSPLHFGNGTRLTVT.

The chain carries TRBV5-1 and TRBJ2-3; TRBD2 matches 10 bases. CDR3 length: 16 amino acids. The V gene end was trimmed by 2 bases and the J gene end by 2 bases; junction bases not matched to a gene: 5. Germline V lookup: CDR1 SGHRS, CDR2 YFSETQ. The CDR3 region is CASSFGTSEYTDTQYF. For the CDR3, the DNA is TGCGCCAGCAGCTTCGGGACTAGCGAATACACAGATACGCAGTATTTT.

The DNA for the CDR3 is TGTGCCAGCAGCTCGACAGGAGCAACTAATGAAAAACTGTTTTTT. Protein sequence: CASSSTGATNEKLFF. The chain uses TRBV5-6 and TRBJ1-4, with a weak D call TRBD1 (6 bases). The CDR3 spans 15 residues. Deletions cut 3 bases from V and 0 bases from J, with 9 bases between. Germline lookup yields CDR1 SGHDT and CDR2 YYEEEE.

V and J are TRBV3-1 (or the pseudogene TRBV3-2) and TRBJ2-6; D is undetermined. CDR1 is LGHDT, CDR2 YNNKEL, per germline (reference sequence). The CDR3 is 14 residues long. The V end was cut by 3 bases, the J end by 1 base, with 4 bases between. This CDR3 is CASSQRSGANVLTF. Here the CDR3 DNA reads TGTGCCAGCAGCCAGAGATCTGGGGCCAACGTCCTGACTTTC.

The chain's CDR3 is CAIRKGTGGRTDTQYF. The CDR3 DNA reads as TGTGCCATCCGCAAGGGGACAGGGGGTCGCACAGATACGCAGTATTTT. The genes are TRBV10-3 and TRBJ2-3, with 11 bases matching TRBD1. The CDR3 totals 16 residues. Trimming cost V 8 bases and J 1 base; bases outside gene matches: 8. Germline CDR1 and CDR2: ENHRY and SYGVKD.

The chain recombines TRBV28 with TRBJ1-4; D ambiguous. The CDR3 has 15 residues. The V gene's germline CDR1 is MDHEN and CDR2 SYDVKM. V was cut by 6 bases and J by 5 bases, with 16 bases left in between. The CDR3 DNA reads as TGTGCCAGCAGCGCAGGTTTGGGTCGAAATGAAAAACTGTTTTTT. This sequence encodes CASSAGLGRNEKLFF.

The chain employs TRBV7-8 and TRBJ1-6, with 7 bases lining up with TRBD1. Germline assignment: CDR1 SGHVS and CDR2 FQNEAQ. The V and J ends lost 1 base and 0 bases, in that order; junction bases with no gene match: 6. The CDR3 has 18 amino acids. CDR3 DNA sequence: TGTGCCAGCAGCTTAGGTGTGACAGGGAGCTCCTATAATTCACCCCTCCACTTT. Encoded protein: CASSLGVTGSSYNSPLHF.

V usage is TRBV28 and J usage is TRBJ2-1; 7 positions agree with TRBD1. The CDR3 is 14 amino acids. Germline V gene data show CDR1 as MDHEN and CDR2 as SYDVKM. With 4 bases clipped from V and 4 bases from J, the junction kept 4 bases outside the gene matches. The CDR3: CASSSGQTYNEQFF. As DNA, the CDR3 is TGTGCCAGCAGTTCGGGACAGACTTACAATGAGCAGTTCTTC.